Shown below are 24 T cell receptor beta chains from a single sample sequenced in a study of shared clonotypes between healthy human individuals. Using immunoSEQ multiplex PCR, the repertoire was profiled, and TCRdb retains in-frame clones only, with some absent. The sample comprises roughly 500,000 clones, over 70% of which are singletons, and 12% rests with the top ten. The specimen was PBMCs. These receptors originate from a woman aged 40 to 50 in good health. Some clones in this sample may be carry-over from other donors' samples.

The table lists this clone with many counts. The chain joins TRBV4-2 to TRBJ2-1; 13 positions match TRBD2. The CDR3 extends over 17 amino acids. The J segment lost 6 bases and the V segment lost 1 base, leaving 6 bases of the junction unmatched. CDR1 is LGHNA, CDR2 YNFKEQ, per germline. The CDR3 spells CASSQGTSGSFPNEQFF. CDR3 nucleotide sequence: TGTGCCAGCAGCCAAGGGACTAGCGGGAGTTTTCCCAATGAGCAGTTCTTC.

The chain joins TRBV18 to TRBJ2-5; no firm D call. V dropped 3 bases and J dropped 0 bases, with 8 bases sitting between them. The length of the CDR3 is 14 residues. Germline lookup yields CDR1 KGHSH and CDR2 LQKENI. CDR3 bases: TGTGCCAGCTCACCCACGGCTAACCAAGAGACCCAGTACTTC. Its translation is CASSPTANQETQYF.

This chain links TRBV7-2 with TRBJ2-7; D call uncertain. CDR3 length: 14 amino acids. Trimming stripped 1 base from V and 2 bases from J, with 9 bases between. In germline, CDR1 is SGHTA, CDR2 FQGNSA. The chain's CDR3 is CASSLEGLPYEQYF. The CDR3 DNA is TGTGCCAGCAGCTTAGAGGGTCTCCCCTACGAGCAGTACTTC.

V is TRBV27 and J is TRBJ1-1; a possible D gene is TRBD1 (5 bases). Germline loops: CDR1 MNHEY, CDR2 SMNVEV (reference sequence). The CDR3 runs to 14 residues. V was pared by 8 bases and J by 1 base, with 14 bases between. The CDR3 nucleotides read TGTGCCAGCCTTCCAGGGCGGAAGAACACTGAAGCTTTCTTT. Amino acids: CASLPGRKNTEAFF.

This rearrangement joins TRBV25-1 to TRBJ1-5, with 9 nucleotides matching TRBD1. Germline V CDR1 and CDR2: MGHDK, SYGVNS. CDR3 length equals 15 residues. After removal of 5 bases from V and 3 bases from J, the junction contained 5 bases not matched to a gene. The CDR3 reads CASSFGDRDNQPQHF. CDR3 DNA sequence: TGTGCCAGCAGTTTTGGGGACAGGGACAATCAGCCCCAGCATTTT.

The chain couples TRBV7-8 to TRBJ1-5, with D perhaps TRBD1 (5 bases). Deletions cut 3 bases from V and 4 bases from J, with 7 bases between. The germline CDR1 and CDR2 sequences are SGHVS and FQNEAQ. This CDR3 is 13 amino acids long. CDR3 loop: CASSFGGNQPQHF. The CDR3 nucleotides read TGTGCCAGCAGCTTTGGGGGTAATCAGCCCCAGCATTTT.

The rearrangement uses TRBV9 and TRBJ2-7; no firm D call. The CDR3 extends over 15 amino acids. Trimming cost V 0 bases and J 2 bases, with 12 bases left between them. The germline CDR1 and CDR2 sequences are SGDLS and YYNGEE. The CDR3 loop reads CASSVALGLPYEQYF. The CDR3 coding sequence is TGTGCCAGCAGCGTAGCTCTAGGCTTACCCTACGAGCAGTACTTC.

This clone came up once. This sequence joins TRBV6-5 and TRBJ2-7, with TRBD2 as a possible D gene (5 bases). From germline, CDR1 is MNHEY and CDR2 SVGAGI. CDR3 size: 16 residues. V lost 2 bases and J lost 2, with 16 bases in between. DNA of the CDR3: TGTGCCAGCAGTTACCGCCGGCCACCGGGAACCTACGAGCAGTACTTC. Residues: CASSYRRPPGTYEQYF.

In this sample, this clone turned up once. A read error may explain this, as a much larger clone is one base away. The chain is built from TRBV5-5 and TRBJ2-7; D ambiguous. The CDR3 spans 12 residues. CDR1 is SGHKS, CDR2 YYEKEE, per germline (reference sequence). The germline V and J ends were trimmed by 3 bases and 3 bases, with 7 bases remaining between them. The chain's CDR3 is CASSSLHYEQYF. The DNA of the CDR3 is TGTGCCAGCAGCTCCTTACACTACGAGCAGTACTTC.

A remark on this clone: Within the sample, other DNA sequences also encode this same CDR3. The rearrangement uses TRBV6-4 and TRBJ1-5; D not certain. The length of the CDR3 is 13 residues. Germline values: CDR1 MRHNA, CDR2 SNTAGT. Deletions cut 5 bases from V and 7 bases from J, with 12 bases between. CDR3 DNA sequence: TGTGCCAGCAGTCCCGACTCGAACCAGCCCCAGCATTTT. Its protein product is CASSPDSNQPQHF.

This clone was counted a few times. The chain joins TRBV5-1 to TRBJ1-1; D possibly corresponds to TRBD1 (5 bases). V was pared by 4 bases and J by 1 base, with 14 bases between. Germline V gene data show CDR1 as SGHRS and CDR2 as YFSETQ. CDR3 length: 15 amino acids. The CDR3, as DNA: TGCGCCAGCAGCACGGCAGGGCTGAGGAACACTGAAGCTTTCTTT. This sequence encodes CASSTAGLRNTEAFF.

This clone was observed a few times. V is TRBV6-4 and J is TRBJ2-2; maybe TRBD1 (5 bases). This CDR3 has 13 residues. The V and J ends lost 6 bases and 3 bases respectively, with 8 bases between them. Germline-derived CDR1 and CDR2 are MRHNA and SNTAGT. In nucleotides, the CDR3 is TGTGCCAGCAGCTTCAGGGACACCGGGGAGCTGTTTTTT. Its protein is CASSFRDTGELFF.

This chain connects TRBV6-4 to TRBJ1-5; 7 bases agree with TRBD1. Germline V gives CDR1 MRHNA, CDR2 SNTAGT. The V gene end was trimmed by 0 bases and the J gene end by 6 bases; junction bases not matched to a gene: 5. This CDR3 is 15 amino acids long. CDR3 in DNA: TGTGCCAGCAGTGACTCGTACAGGGGCGGTCAGCCCCAGCATTTT. Its translation is CASSDSYRGGQPQHF.

This chain uses TRBV5-8 with TRBJ2-7, with D tentatively TRBD1 (6 bases). Germline V gene lookup returns CDR1 SGHTS and CDR2 YDEGEE. CDR3 size: 14 residues. V was shortened by 1 base and J by 6 bases, with 14 bases between the two germline ends. This CDR3 is CASSLNTGLGEQYF. Written as DNA, the CDR3 is TGTGCCAGCAGCTTGAATACAGGGCTGGGCGAGCAGTACTTC.

The chain combines TRBV7-2 with TRBJ1-1; D uncertain. This CDR3 contains 13 residues. Deletions cut 5 bases from V and 5 bases from J, with 12 bases between. In germline, CDR1 is SGHTA, CDR2 FQGNSA. DNA of the CDR3: TGTGCCAGCAGCCGTCAACGGGGAACTGAAGCTTTCTTT. Residues: CASSRQRGTEAFF.

The V and J genes are TRBV30 and TRBJ1-1, with D tentatively TRBD1 (5 bases). The V gene lost 5 bases and the J gene lost 11 bases, with 15 bases spanning the gap. The CDR3 has 11 amino acids. The germline V gene encodes CDR1 GTSNPN and CDR2 SVGIG (reference sequence). CDR3 residues: CAWGAGLLAFF. The DNA of the CDR3 is TGTGCCTGGGGGGCGGGGCTCCTGGCTTTCTTT.

The chain couples TRBV5-4 to TRBJ2-5; 8 nucleotides align to TRBD1. V lost 4 bases to trimming and J lost 5 bases; unmatched junction nucleotides: 4. Germline CDR1 is SGHNT and CDR2 is YYREEE (reference sequence). CDR3 length: 13 amino acids. Written as DNA, the CDR3 is TGTGCCAGCAGCCTCAGGGGGCCGGAGACCCAGTACTTC. Residues: CASSLRGPETQYF. The whole variable domain, filled in from reference TRBV5-4 and TRBJ2-5, reads ETGVTQSPTHLIKTRGQQVTLRCSSQSGHNTVSWYQQALGQGPQFIFQYYREEENGRGNFPPRFSGLQFPNYSSELNVNALELDDSALYLCASSLRGPETQYFGPGTRLLVL.

The chain combines TRBV30 with TRBJ2-5; TRBD1 matches at 7 bases. Germline V gene lookup returns CDR1 GTSNPN and CDR2 SVGIG (reference sequence). There are 13 residues in the CDR3. Trimming cost V 5 bases and J 4 bases; bases outside gene matches: 7. The CDR3 is CAWDSRTGETQYF. CDR3 nucleotide sequence: TGTGCCTGGGACAGCAGGACAGGAGAGACCCAGTACTTC. Based on the CDR3 plus reference TRBV30 and TRBJ2-5, the full variable domain is SQTIHQWPATLVQPVGSPLSLECTVEGTSNPNLYWYRQAAGRGLQLLFYSVGIGQISSEVPQNLSASRPQDRQFILSSKKLLLSDSGFYLCAWDSRTGETQYFGPGTRLLVL.

CDR3 DNA sequence: TGTGCCAGCAGTGGCCGGGACAGCAATCAGCCCCAGCATTTT. The encoded protein is CASSGRDSNQPQHF. V usage is TRBV25-1 and J usage is TRBJ1-5, with a tentative D call TRBD1 (5 bases). Trimming took 4 bases from V and 1 from J, leaving 8 bases between them. The CDR3 runs to 14 residues. Germline V gene sequence: CDR1 MGHDK, CDR2 SYGVNS.

This clone has only one observation. A much bigger clone sits one base away, suggesting this may be a read error. The chain employs TRBV2 and TRBJ2-1, with D possibly matching TRBD2 (6 bases). V shed 8 bases and J shed 3 bases, with 20 bases lying between them. The CDR3 runs to 16 residues. Germline CDR1 is SNHLY and CDR2 is FYNNEI. This CDR3 reads CASGVGLAGHYNEQFF. CDR3 nucleotides: TGTGCCAGCGGAGTGGGACTGGCGGGTCACTACAATGAGCAGTTCTTC.

This clone was counted a single time. The J gene is TRBJ2-5, the V gene TRBV5-1, with TRBD1 identical over 7 bases. From germline, CDR1 is SGHRS and CDR2 YFSETQ. The V and J ends lost 5 bases and 5 bases, in that order; junction bases with no gene match: 9. The CDR3 covers 14 residues. DNA for the CDR3: TGCGCCAGCAGACCAAGGGGGCCGGGGGAGACCCAGTACTTC. Protein product: CASRPRGPGETQYF.

This clone was seen once. This chain links TRBV5-1 with TRBJ2-5; D is perhaps TRBD1 (6 bases). The germline V gene encodes CDR1 SGHRS and CDR2 YFSETQ. V was clipped by 0 bases and J by 3 bases, with 18 bases between them. The CDR3 loop spans 17 amino acids. The CDR3 region is CASSLGITGTREETQYF. The CDR3 nucleotides are TGCGCCAGCAGCTTGGGGATAACAGGGACCCGGGAAGAGACCCAGTACTTC.

About this clone: The same CDR3 arises from other DNA sequences in this sample as well. This chain connects TRBV29-1 to TRBJ2-7, with 7 positions matching TRBD1. The ends lost 7 bases at V and 7 bases at J; junction bases unmatched: 7. CDR3 length: 11 amino acids. Germline CDR1 reads SQVTM; CDR2 reads ANQGSEA. The DNA of the CDR3 is TGCAGCGCCTCGACAGGGTATGAGCAGTACTTC. Amino acids: CSASTGYEQYF.

A note on this clone: One base separates it from a far larger clone, so it is likely a read error. This CDR3 is also generated by other DNA sequences in the sample. The rearrangement uses TRBV27 and TRBJ2-7; no clear D. The germline V gene has CDR1 MNHEY and CDR2 SMNVEV (reference sequence). The CDR3 spans 12 residues. The germline V and J ends were trimmed by 6 bases and 7 bases, with 13 bases remaining between them. The CDR3 protein is CASRSPSYEQYF. The CDR3 nucleotides read TGTGCCAGCAGGTCCCCCTCGTATGAGCAGTACTTC.